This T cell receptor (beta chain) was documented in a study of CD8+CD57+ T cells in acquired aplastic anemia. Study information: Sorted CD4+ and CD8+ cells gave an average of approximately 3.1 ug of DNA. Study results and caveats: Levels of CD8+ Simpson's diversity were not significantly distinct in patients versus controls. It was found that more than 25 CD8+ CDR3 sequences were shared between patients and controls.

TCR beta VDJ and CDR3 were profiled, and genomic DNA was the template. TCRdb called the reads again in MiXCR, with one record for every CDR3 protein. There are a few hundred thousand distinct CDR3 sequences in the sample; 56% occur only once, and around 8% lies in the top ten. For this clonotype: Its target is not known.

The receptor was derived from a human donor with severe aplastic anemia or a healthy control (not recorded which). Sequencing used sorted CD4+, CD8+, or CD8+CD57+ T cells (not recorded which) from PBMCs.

As DNA, the CDR3 is TGTGCCAGCAGTGAATTCGCAGGGAGAACTGAAGCTTTCTTT. Amino acids: CASSEFAGRTEAFF. The chain joins TRBV2 to TRBJ1-1; a possible D gene is TRBD1 (5 bases). CDR1 and CDR2 (germline): SNHLY, FYNNEI. V was trimmed by 2 bases and J by 5 bases, leaving 12 bases between them. The CDR3 consists of 14 residues.